This TCR beta chain was captured in a study of cytomegalovirus exposure and HLA in healthy donors. Study context: Findings of an earlier analysis included 117 million unique TCR beta sequences from 200 million or so T cells. Study conclusions and caveats: Overall, approximately 150 TCR beta chains were annotated as cytomegalovirus-associated. Immune exposure data for these donors was limited to CMV serostatus.

Primers: 60 Vbeta forward and 13 Jbeta reverse. Produced via immunoSEQ multiplex PCR; TCRdb's table is partial and in-frame only. The sample has over 100,000 clones, around 73% seen once; the top ten hold approximately 1.5%. V dropped 5 bases and J dropped 9; count of bases not matched to a gene: 11. The CDR3 loop spans 14 amino acids. Germline V gene data show CDR1 as SEHNR and CDR2 as FQNEAQ (reference sequence). A remark on this clone: Its antigen is not identified.

The V and J genes are TRBV7-9 and TRBJ2-7; 9 bases line up with TRBD1. Sample: PBMCs. This TCR was recovered from a female donor in good health and CMV-seronegative. CDR3 loop: CASSTWDRETGQYF. The CDR3 DNA reads as TGTGCCAGCAGCACCTGGGACAGGGAGACCGGGCAGTACTTC.